The next 32 T cell receptor beta chains were all read from a single sample in a study of CD8+CD57+ T cells in acquired aplastic anemia. The use of genomic DNA as template underpinned the TCR beta VDJ and CDR3 profiling. TCRdb independently ran MiXCR on the reads; one entry per CDR3 protein. The profile covers just over 400,000 distinct CDR3 sequences, with about two thirds appearing a single time and 4% taken by the ten largest. Sequenced material: sorted CD4+, CD8+, or CD8+CD57+ T cells (not recorded which) from PBMCs. These receptors originate from a human donor in good health, serving as a control.

As concerns this clonotype: A read error may produce the germline difference seen at one junction end. The V gene is TRBV19, the J gene TRBJ1-2; D is perhaps TRBD1 (6 bases). There are 14 residues in the CDR3. CDR1 LNHDA and CDR2 SQIVND come from the germline V gene (reference sequence). The CDR3 loop reads CASSQSRGENHYPF. The CDR3 nucleotides are TGTGCCAGTAGTCAAAGCAGGGGAGAGAACCACTACCCCTTC.

As regards this clonotype: The missing conserved phenylalanine or tryptophan at the end of this CDR3 makes a read error likely. The DNA is omitted, as the CDR3 cannot be located on it reliably, and the CDR3 follows TCRdb's listing. This chain joins TRBV7-2 and TRBJ1-2; TRBD1, the table's D call, was not compared with the DNA. A total of 13 residues make up the CDR3, ends included. The V gene's germline CDR1 is SGHTA and CDR2 FQGNSA. This CDR3 reads CASSIYQGGGSTI.

This CDR3 is CASIVEVGNTDFFF. CDR3 nucleotide sequence: TGCGCCAGCATTGTCGAAGTTGGGAATACAGATTTTTTCTTT. The chain links TRBV10-1 to TRBJ1-1; no reliable D call. Germline V lookup: CDR1 WNHNN, CDR2 SYGVQD (reference sequence). The V end was cut by 7 bases, the J end by 13 bases, with 25 bases between. The CDR3 loop spans 14 amino acids.

A note on this clonotype: Mismatch with germline at one junction end may stem from a read error. The chain carries TRBV2 and TRBJ2-1, with D maybe TRBD1 (5 bases). The CDR3 is 14 amino acids. Per germline, CDR1 SNHLY and CDR2 FYNNEI. CDR3 coding DNA: TGTGCCAGCAGCAACGAGGCAAAGGGGAATGAGGAGTTCTTC. Amino acids: CASSNEAKGNEEFF.

This clonotype was recorded at least ten times. This chain uses TRBV12-3 or TRBV12-4 with TRBJ1-2; 7 bases agree with TRBD1. This CDR3 spans 12 amino acids. V lost 5 bases, J lost 10 bases, and 7 bases stayed unmatched. The CDR3 is CASSLQTGAYTF. The CDR3 DNA reads as TGTGCCAGCAGTCTACAAACAGGGGCCTACACCTTC.

The V gene is TRBV10-3, the J gene TRBJ2-5; D is possibly TRBD2 (7 bases). CDR3 length equals 16 residues. Germline CDR1 and CDR2: ENHRY and SYGVKD. Trimming shortened V by 10 bases and J by 7 bases, and 28 bases separated the two germline ends. The CDR3 bases are TGTGCCACCCAGGCGAGAGGAATAGGGGGGGGGGGGACCCAGTACTTC. Amino acids: CATQARGIGGGGTQYF.

The rearrangement joins TRBV20-1 to TRBJ1-2; D is perhaps TRBD1 (5 bases). The ends were cut back, 1 base at V and 12 bases at J, with 15 bases in the middle. The CDR3 spans 12 residues. Per the germline V gene, CDR1 is DFQATT and CDR2 is SNEGSKA (reference sequence). CDR3 residues: CSARGRGLEDTF. The DNA for the CDR3 is TGCAGTGCTAGAGGCCGGGGACTTGAGGACACCTTC.

This clonotype came up once. V gene TRBV7-9 combines with J gene TRBJ2-1, with D tentatively TRBD1 or TRBD2 (5 bases each). CDR3 size: 16 residues. Germline-derived CDR1 and CDR2 are SEHNR and FQNEAQ (reference sequence). The ends were cut back, 4 bases at V and 0 bases at J, with 13 bases in the middle. The CDR3 DNA reads as TGTGCCAGCAGCTCCCGGGACCCAAGCTCCTACAATGAGCAGTTCTTC. Protein product: CASSSRDPSSYNEQFF.

This chain connects TRBV5-1 to TRBJ1-6; D gene uncertain. Germline V CDR1 and CDR2: SGHRS, YFSETQ. V shed 3 bases and J shed 6 bases, with 7 bases lying between them. The CDR3 covers 13 residues. CDR3 coding DNA: TGCGCCAGCAGCTCTGACGGTAATTCACCCCTCCACTTT. Protein: CASSSDGNSPLHF.

Concerning this clonotype: A single base separates this from a much larger clone, so it may be a read error. This sequence joins TRBV20-1 and TRBJ2-1; 11 nucleotides match TRBD2. The CDR3 runs 15 residues. Germline lookup yields CDR1 DFQATT and CDR2 SNEGSKA (reference sequence). The CDR3 sequence is CSASATSGGLNEQLF. The CDR3 nucleotides are TGCAGTGCTAGTGCAACTAGCGGGGGATTGAATGAGCAGCTCTTC.

This clonotype has only a few counts. This may be a read error: a much more frequent sequence differs by one nucleotide. The rearrangement joins TRBV6-1 to TRBJ1-5; 7 bases agree with TRBD1. The CDR3 is 15 amino acids. Per germline, CDR1 MNHNS and CDR2 SASEGT. The DNA of the CDR3 is TGTGCCAGCAGACGAACAGGGGTTAGCAATCAGCCCCGGCATTTT. This gives the protein CASRRTGVSNQPRHF.

V and J are TRBV12-5 and TRBJ2-2; unclear D gene. Germline V gene data show CDR1 as LGHNT and CDR2 as FRNRAP. Trimming took 2 bases from V and 5 from J, leaving 21 bases between them. This CDR3 region has 18 residues. The CDR3 DNA follows: TGTGCTAGTGGTTTGACACCGGGCGGAAAATTAGGGACCGGGGAGCTGTTTTTT. This gives the protein CASGLTPGGKLGTGELFF.

This clonotype appeared once. One end of the junction fails to match germline, which may point to a read error. This chain joins TRBV11-1 and TRBJ1-2; 10 nucleotides align to TRBD1. The CDR3 length is 16 residues. Germline V gene data show CDR1 as SGHAT and CDR2 as FQDESV (reference sequence). The CDR3 coding sequence is TGTGCCACCAGCGCGACCGGGACAGGGGAAGCCTATGGCTACACCTTC. This translates into CATSATGTGEAYGYTF. Filled out from reference TRBV11-1 and TRBJ1-2, the complete variable domain reads EAEVAQSPRYKITEKSQAVAFWCDPISGHATLYWYRQILGQGPELLVQFQDESVVDDSQLPKDRFSAERLKGVDSTLKIQPAELGDSAMYLCATSATGTGEAYGYTFGSGTRLTVV.

Remarks on this clonotype: At one end the junction does not follow the germline gene, possibly because of a read error. The chain links TRBV6-5 to TRBJ1-5; possible D gene TRBD1, 5 bases. Germline-derived CDR1 and CDR2 are MNHEY and SVGAGI. CDR3 length: 12 amino acids. CDR3 sequence reads: CATSTGYQPQHF. The CDR3 coding sequence is TGTGCCACCAGTACAGGCTATCAGCCCCAGCATTTT.

This clonotype was detected many times. The chain links TRBV13 to TRBJ1-3; tentatively, D is TRBD1 (5 bases). The CDR3 is 11 amino acids. Germline V gives CDR1 PRHDT, CDR2 FYEKMQ (reference sequence). The V gene lost 1 base and the J gene lost 10 bases, with 5 bases spanning the gap. CDR3 protein: CASSLAGTIYF. DNA of the CDR3: TGTGCCAGCAGCTTAGCAGGGACCATATATTTT.

The rearrangement links TRBV2 to TRBJ1-4; D remains ambiguous. CDR1 and CDR2 (germline): SNHLY, FYNNEI. V was pared by 7 bases and J by 8 bases, with 23 bases between. The length of the CDR3 is 16 residues. The CDR3 DNA follows: TGTGCCAGCAAGAGCCGGAGGGATTCTCGGGCGGAAAAACTGTTTTTT. This sequence encodes CASKSRRDSRAEKLFF.

Concerning this clonotype itself: The junction shows a germline mismatch at one end, possibly a read error. The genes are TRBV15 and TRBJ2-1, with D possibly being TRBD2 (6 bases). CDR1 LNHNV and CDR2 YYDKDF come from the germline V gene (reference sequence). The CDR3 is 14 amino acids. The CDR3 here is CASSRSSGTGEQFF. The CDR3 DNA reads TGTGCCAGCAGCAGAAGCAGTGGGACTGGTGAGCAGTTTTTT.

Points on this clonotype: Since no conserved phenylalanine or tryptophan closes the CDR3, a read error is the likely cause. Because the CDR3's place on the DNA is in doubt, the DNA is left out and the CDR3 is given as listed by TCRdb. The J gene is TRBJ1-4, the V gene TRBV19; the D call TRBD1 from the table was never checked on the DNA. 15 amino acids form the CDR3, both terminal residues included. Germline CDR1 is LNHDA and CDR2 is SQIVND (reference sequence). The CDR3 here is CASSLAGDRGRQQFC.

In its sample, this clonotype was seen once. One junction end disagrees with the germline gene, perhaps due to a read error. The chain has TRBV7-3 and TRBJ2-7, with 8 bases identical to TRBD2. The CDR3 spans 14 residues. Germline values: CDR1 SGHTA, CDR2 FQGTGA. This chain's CDR3 is CASSREGQSSAQYF. The CDR3 DNA reads as TGCGCCAGCAGCCGGGAGGGGCAGTCCTCCGCGCAGTACTTC.

This clonotype was detected once. The gene calls are TRBV5-1 and TRBJ1-2, with TRBD1 matching 10 bases. The J segment lost 6 bases and the V segment lost 10 bases, leaving 9 bases of the junction unmatched. The germline V gene has CDR1 SGHRS and CDR2 YFSETQ. The CDR3 length is 13 residues. The DNA for the CDR3 is TGCGCCTGGAGACAGGGGGCTTCTAATGGCTACACCTTC. Encoded protein: CAWRQGASNGYTF.

This clonotype has ten or more counts. The chain links TRBV7-2 to TRBJ1-6; 7 bases fit TRBD1. This CDR3 is built from 16 residues. V lost 2 bases to trimming and J lost 5 bases; unmatched junction nucleotides: 6. Germline CDR1 reads SGHTA; CDR2 reads FQGNSA. The CDR3 protein is CASSLHGGGDNSPLHF. CDR3 nucleotide sequence: TGTGCCAGCAGCTTACATGGAGGGGGCGATAATTCACCCCTCCACTTT. Combining the CDR3 with reference TRBV7-2 and TRBJ1-6 gives the whole variable domain GAGVSQSPSNKVTEKGKDVELRCDPISGHTALYWYRQSLGQGLEFLIYFQGNSAPDKSGLPSDRFSAERTGGSVSTLTIQRTQQEDSAVYLCASSLHGGGDNSPLHFGNGTRLTVT.

The chain couples TRBV7-9 to TRBJ2-7; possible D gene TRBD2, 5 bases. V gave up 5 bases and J gave up 5 bases, with 7 bases separating them. The CDR3 totals 11 residues. Looked up from germline, CDR1 is SEHNR and CDR2 is FQNEAQ (reference sequence). CDR3 nucleotides: TGTGCCAGCAGCCGAGGGAACGAGCAGTACTTC. Amino acid sequence: CASSRGNEQYF.

Turning to this clonotype: A junction boundary mismatches the germline segment, possibly from a read error. This chain connects TRBV10-2 to TRBJ2-7; weak D call: TRBD1 (6 bases). Germline V gene data show CDR1 as WSHSY and CDR2 as SAAADI. This CDR3 spans 14 amino acids. CDR3 DNA: TGTGCCAGCCGTCGGGACATGGGCCTCTACGAGCAGTACTTC. This sequence encodes CASRRDMGLYEQYF.

A word on this clonotype: The junction does not match germline at one end; this may be a read error. The chain combines TRBV7-2 with TRBJ1-2, with no clear D. Germline-derived CDR1 and CDR2 are SGHTA and FQGNSA. CDR3 length: 14 amino acids. CDR3 DNA sequence: TGTGCCAGCAGCTCAAGGGCACGTAAGTACGATTACAACTTC. Encoded protein: CASSSRARKYDYNF.

The chain couples TRBV7-2 to TRBJ2-4, with 7 bases that match TRBD2. CDR1 is SGHTA and CDR2 is FQGNSA in the germline V gene. The CDR3 has 16 residues. The V segment lost 7 bases and the J segment 2 bases; nucleotides outside the gene matches: 11. CDR3 sequence: CASTLRWEGTKNIQYF. Written as DNA, the CDR3 is TGTGCCAGCACCCTACGATGGGAGGGAACCAAAAACATTCAGTACTTC.

CDR3 in amino acids: CRQQRNRVPYEQYF. CDR3 bases: TGCCGCCAGCAGAGGAACAGGGTCCCCTACGAGCAGTACTTC. V usage is TRBV5-1 and J usage is TRBJ2-7; D might be TRBD1 (6 bases). The CDR3 is 14 residues long. In germline, CDR1 is SGHRS, CDR2 YFSETQ.

This clonotype occurred a few times. A much larger clone lies a single base off, so this may be a read error. The chain recombines TRBV20-1 with TRBJ2-3; 8 positions agree with TRBD1. Germline V gives CDR1 DFQATT, CDR2 SNEGSKA (reference sequence). This CDR3 contains 15 residues. J lost 5 bases, V lost 2 bases, and 9 bases had no gene match. The CDR3 loop is CSARNPDRAGDTQYF. The CDR3 DNA reads TGCAGTGCTAGAAACCCGGACAGGGCGGGAGATACGCAGTATTTT.

Turning to this clonotype: Germline is not matched at one junction end, which may reflect a read error. The chain links TRBV7-9 to TRBJ2-7; possibly TRBD2 for D (5 bases). The CDR3 has 14 amino acids. Germline V gene data show CDR1 as SEHNR and CDR2 as FQNEAQ (reference sequence). This CDR3 reads CASSVVSGEGYTFF. The CDR3 nucleotides are TGTGCCAGCAGCGTAGTGAGCGGCGAGGGCTACACGTTCTTC. Full variable domain (outside the CDR3, taken from reference TRBV7-9 and TRBJ2-7): DTGVSQNPRHKITKRGQNVTFRCDPISEHNRLYWYRQTLGQGPEFLTYFQNEAQLEKSRLLSDRFSAERPKGSFSTLEIQRTEQGDSAMYLCASSVVSGEGYTFFGPGTRLTVT.

The chain is built from TRBV2 and TRBJ2-7, with a weak D call TRBD2 (7 bases). Per the germline V gene, CDR1 is SNHLY and CDR2 is FYNNEI. V was shortened by 10 bases and J by 9 bases, with 22 bases between the two germline ends. This CDR3 comprises 13 residues. In DNA, the CDR3 is TGTGCCACCAGCCGGACGGGGGGCGACGGGCAGTACGTC. Translated: CATSRTGGDGQYV.

Details on this clonotype: This CDR3 is missing its conserved last phenylalanine or tryptophan, likely due to a read error. It is unclear where the CDR3 begins or ends on the DNA, so no DNA is shown, and the CDR3 is as TCRdb lists it. This rearrangement joins TRBV7-3 to TRBJ1-6; the table calls TRBD1, which could not be checked here. The germline V gene has CDR1 SGHTA and CDR2 FQGTGA. The CDR3 region is 13 residues in length, termini included. The CDR3 protein is CASSHRTAAPLQH.

The rearrangement joins TRBV25-1 to TRBJ2-2; 7 bases line up with TRBD1. The germline CDR1 and CDR2 sequences are MGHDK and SYGVNS. V was clipped by 6 bases and J by 8 bases; unmatched bases: 6. The CDR3 length is 13 residues. The CDR3 DNA reads TGTGCCAGCAGCCGTCCAGGGGGAGGGGAGCTGTTTTTT. Translation gives CASSRPGGGELFF.

The J gene is TRBJ1-6, the V gene TRBV9, with 7 bases identical to TRBD1. V lost 4 bases to trimming and J lost 9 bases; unmatched junction nucleotides: 7. The germline V gene encodes CDR1 SGDLS and CDR2 YYNGEE. The CDR3 totals 14 residues. The CDR3 bases are TGTGCCAGCAGCCGCGGGACAGAAACTTCACCCCTCCACTTT. Translated: CASSRGTETSPLHF.